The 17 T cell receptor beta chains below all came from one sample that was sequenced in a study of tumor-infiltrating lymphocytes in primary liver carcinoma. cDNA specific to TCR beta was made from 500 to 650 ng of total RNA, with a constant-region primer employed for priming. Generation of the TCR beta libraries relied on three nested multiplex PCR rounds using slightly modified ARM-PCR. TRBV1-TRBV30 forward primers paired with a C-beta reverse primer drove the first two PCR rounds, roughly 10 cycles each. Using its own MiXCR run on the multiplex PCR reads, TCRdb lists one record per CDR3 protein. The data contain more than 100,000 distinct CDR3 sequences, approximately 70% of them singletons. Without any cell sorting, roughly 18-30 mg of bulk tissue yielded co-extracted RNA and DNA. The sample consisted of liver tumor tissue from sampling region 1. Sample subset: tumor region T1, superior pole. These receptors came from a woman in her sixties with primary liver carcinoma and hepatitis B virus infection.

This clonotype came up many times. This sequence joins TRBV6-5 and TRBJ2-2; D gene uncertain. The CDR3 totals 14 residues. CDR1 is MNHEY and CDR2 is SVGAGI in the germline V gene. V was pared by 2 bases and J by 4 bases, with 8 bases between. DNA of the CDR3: TGTGCCAGCAGTTACACCCCTTTCACCGGGGAGCTGTTTTTT. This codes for CASSYTPFTGELFF.

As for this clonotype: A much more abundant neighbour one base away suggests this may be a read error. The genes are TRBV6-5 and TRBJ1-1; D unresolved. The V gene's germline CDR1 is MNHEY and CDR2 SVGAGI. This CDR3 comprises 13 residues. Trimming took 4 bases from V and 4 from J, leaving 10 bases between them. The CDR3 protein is CASSSEGRTEAFF. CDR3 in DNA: TGTGCCAGCAGTTCAGAGGGTCGCACTGAAGCTTTCTTT.

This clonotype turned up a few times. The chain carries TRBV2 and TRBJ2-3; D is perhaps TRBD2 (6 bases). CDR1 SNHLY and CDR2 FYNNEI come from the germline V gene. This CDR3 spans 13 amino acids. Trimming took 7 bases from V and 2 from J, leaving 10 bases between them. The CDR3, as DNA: TGTGCCAGCATGGGGGGATCCACAGATACGCAGTATTTT. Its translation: CASMGGSTDTQYF.

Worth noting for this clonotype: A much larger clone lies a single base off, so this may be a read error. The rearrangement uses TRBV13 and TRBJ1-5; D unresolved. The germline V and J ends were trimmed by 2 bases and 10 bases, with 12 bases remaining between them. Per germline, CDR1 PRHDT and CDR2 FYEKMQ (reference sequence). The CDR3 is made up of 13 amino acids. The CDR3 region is CASSLCALPPQHF. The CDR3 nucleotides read TGTGCCAGCAGCTTATGTGCCCTCCCTCCCCAGCATTTT.

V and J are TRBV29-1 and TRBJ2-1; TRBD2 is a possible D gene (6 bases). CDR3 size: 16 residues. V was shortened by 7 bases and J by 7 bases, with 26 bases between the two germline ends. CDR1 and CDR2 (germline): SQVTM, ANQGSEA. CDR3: CSDEGTLAPRWNEQFF. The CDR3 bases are TGCAGCGATGAGGGAACACTAGCTCCCAGGTGGAATGAGCAGTTCTTC.

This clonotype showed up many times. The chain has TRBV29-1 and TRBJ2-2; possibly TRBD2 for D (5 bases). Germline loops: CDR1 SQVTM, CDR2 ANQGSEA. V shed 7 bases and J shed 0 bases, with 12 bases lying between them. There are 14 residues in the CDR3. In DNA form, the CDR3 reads TGCAGCGCCACGGGGTTAACGAACACCGGGGAGCTGTTTTTT. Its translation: CSATGLTNTGELFF.

The CDR3 sequence: CAISSTAGTVGTDTQYF. In DNA, the CDR3 is TGTGCCATCAGCTCAACCGCCGGGACAGTGGGCACAGATACGCAGTATTTT. This sequence joins TRBV10-3 and TRBJ2-3; TRBD1 aligns across 7 bases. This CDR3 has 17 amino acids. The junction had 13 bases not matched to a gene; V was cut back by 6 bases and J by 1 base. Germline loops: CDR1 ENHRY, CDR2 SYGVKD.

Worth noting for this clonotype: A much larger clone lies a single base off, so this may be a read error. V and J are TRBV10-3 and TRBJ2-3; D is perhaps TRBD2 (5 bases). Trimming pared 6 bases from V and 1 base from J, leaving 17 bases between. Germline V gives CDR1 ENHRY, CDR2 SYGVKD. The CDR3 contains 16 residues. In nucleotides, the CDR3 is TGTGCCATCAGCGAAAGAGAGGGAAGGGGCACAGATACGCAGTATTTT. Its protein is CAISEREGRGTDTQYF.

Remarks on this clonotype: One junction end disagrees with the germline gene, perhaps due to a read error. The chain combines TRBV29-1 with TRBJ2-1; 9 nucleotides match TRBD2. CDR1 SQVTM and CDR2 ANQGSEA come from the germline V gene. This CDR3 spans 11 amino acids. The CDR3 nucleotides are TGCATCGTGTGGGCGGGAGGGGAGCAATTCTTC. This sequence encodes CIVWAGGEQFF.

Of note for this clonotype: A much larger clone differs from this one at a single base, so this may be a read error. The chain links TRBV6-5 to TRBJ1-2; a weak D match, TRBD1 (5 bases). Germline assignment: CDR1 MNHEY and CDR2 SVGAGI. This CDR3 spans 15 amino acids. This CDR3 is CAISYSREGRYGYTF. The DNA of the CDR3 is TGTGCCATCAGTTACTCGCGAGAGGGGCGCTATGGCTACACCTTC.

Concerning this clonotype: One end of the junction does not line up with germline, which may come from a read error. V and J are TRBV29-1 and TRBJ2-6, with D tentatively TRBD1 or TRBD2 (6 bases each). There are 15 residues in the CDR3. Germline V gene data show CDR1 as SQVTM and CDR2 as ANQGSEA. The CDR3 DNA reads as TGCAGCGTTCCTTTCGGGGGCACTGGGGCCAACCTCCTGACTTTC. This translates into CSVPFGGTGANLLTF.

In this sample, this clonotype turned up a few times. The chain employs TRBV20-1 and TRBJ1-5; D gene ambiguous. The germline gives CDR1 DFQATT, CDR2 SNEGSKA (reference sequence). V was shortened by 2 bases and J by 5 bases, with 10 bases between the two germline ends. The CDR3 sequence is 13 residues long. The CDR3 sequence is CSARWQVDQPQHF. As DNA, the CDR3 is TGCAGTGCTAGATGGCAGGTTGATCAGCCCCAGCATTTT.

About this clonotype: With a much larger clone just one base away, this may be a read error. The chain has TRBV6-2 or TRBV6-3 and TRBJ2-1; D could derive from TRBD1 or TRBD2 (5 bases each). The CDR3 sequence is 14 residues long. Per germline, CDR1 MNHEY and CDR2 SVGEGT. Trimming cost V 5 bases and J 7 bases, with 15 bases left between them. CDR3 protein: CASSTQGEMNEQFF. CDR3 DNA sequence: TGTGCCAGCAGTACCCAAGGGGAGATGAATGAGCAGTTCTTC.

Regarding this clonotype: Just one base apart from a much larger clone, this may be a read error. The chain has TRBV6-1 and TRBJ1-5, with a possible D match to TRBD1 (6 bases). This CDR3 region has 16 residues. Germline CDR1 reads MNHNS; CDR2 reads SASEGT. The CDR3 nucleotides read TGTGCCTGCAGACACAGGGCTCAAAGGGCTGATCAGCCCCAGCATTTT. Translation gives CACRHRAQRADQPQHF.

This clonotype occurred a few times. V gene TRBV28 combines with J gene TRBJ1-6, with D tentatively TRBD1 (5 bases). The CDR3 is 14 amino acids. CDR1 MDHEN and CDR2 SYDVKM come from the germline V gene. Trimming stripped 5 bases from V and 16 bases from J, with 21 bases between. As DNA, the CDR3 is TGTGCCAGCAGTGCCAAAACCGGGACTCGACAACTCCACTTT. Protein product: CASSAKTGTRQLHF.

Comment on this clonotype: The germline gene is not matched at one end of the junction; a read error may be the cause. This CDR3 is CTSSKRAREETQYF. Here the CDR3 DNA reads TGCACCAGCAGCAAGCGCGCTCGGGAGGAGACCCAGTACTTC. The J gene is TRBJ2-5, the V gene TRBV4-1; D is possibly TRBD2 (6 bases). This CDR3 has 14 amino acids. Germline loops: CDR1 MGHRA, CDR2 YSYEKL.

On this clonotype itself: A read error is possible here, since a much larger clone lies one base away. The CDR3, as DNA: TGTGCCAACAGTTACCGGGACAGGGTCTCCGGGGAGCTGTTTTTT. Amino acids: CANSYRDRVSGELFF. The J gene is TRBJ2-2, the V gene TRBV28, with 9 bases matching TRBD1. CDR1 and CDR2 from the germline V gene are MDHEN and SYDVKM. The length of the CDR3 is 15 residues.